These 20 T cell receptor beta chains were all obtained from the same sample, sequenced in a study of T-cell memory formation after mild COVID-19. Each CDR3 protein is one row after TCRdb ran MiXCR on the 5' RACE reads. This table has about 110,000 distinct CDR3 sequences, approximately 14% appearing once. Sequenced: PBMCs or a T cell subset sorted from them (not recorded which). These receptors were taken from a man aged 18 to 35 who had mild COVID-19 (a few samples of this study predate the infection). Cell type and time point are not known.

V usage is TRBV27 and J usage is TRBJ1-5; D perhaps matches TRBD1 (5 bases). The CDR3 consists of 14 residues. The germline V gene has CDR1 MNHEY and CDR2 SMNVEV (reference sequence). With 4 bases removed from V and 3 bases from J, the gap between germline ends came to 10 bases. CDR3 loop: CASSSGTDNQPQHF. The DNA for the CDR3 is TGTGCCAGCAGTTCGGGGACGGACAATCAGCCCCAGCATTTT.

V is TRBV29-1 and J is TRBJ1-2, with 7 bases aligning to TRBD1. In germline, CDR1 is SQVTM, CDR2 ANQGSEA. The trim removed 4 bases at V and 0 bases at J, leaving 8 bases unmatched. CDR3 length: 15 residues. Here the CDR3 DNA reads TGCAGCGTTGGACAGGGAGAGGGGGCTAACTATGGCTACACCTTC. Translating gives CSVGQGEGANYGYTF.

The chain recombines TRBV15 with TRBJ1-5, with 10 bases lining up with TRBD1. The CDR3 has 19 residues. Germline CDR1 is LNHNV and CDR2 is YYDKDF (reference sequence). V was pared by 0 bases and J by 4 bases, with 12 bases of the junction left unmatched. The CDR3 DNA is TGTGCCACCAGCAGAGAAACCGGGACAGGGGATTTGAATAATCAGCCCCAGCATTTT. Protein: CATSRETGTGDLNNQPQHF.

This clonotype was seen a few times. The V call is TRBV19, the J call TRBJ1-6; D is possibly TRBD1 (5 bases). CDR3 size: 15 residues. Germline V gene lookup returns CDR1 LNHDA and CDR2 SQIVND (reference sequence). The V gene lost 8 bases and the J gene lost 0 bases, with 11 bases spanning the gap. This chain's CDR3 is CASGGRSSYNSPLHF. CDR3 DNA sequence: TGTGCCAGTGGGGGACGGAGCTCCTATAATTCACCCCTCCACTTT. The variable domain in full, with the rest retrieved from reference TRBV19 and TRBJ1-6, is DGGITQSPKYLFRKEGQNVTLSCEQNLNHDAMYWYRQDPGQGLRLIYYSQIVNDFQKGDIAEGYSVSREKKESFPLTVTSAQKNPTAFYLCASGGRSSYNSPLHFGNGTRLTVT.

The chain uses TRBV4-2 and TRBJ1-2; no firm D call. The CDR3 is made up of 17 amino acids. V lost 0 bases and J lost 2, with 16 bases in between. The germline V gene has CDR1 LGHNA and CDR2 YNFKEQ. Here the CDR3 DNA reads TGTGCCAGCAGCCAAGAGGGCGGAGCGGTGGGGAACTATGGCTACACCTTC. It translates to CASSQEGGAVGNYGYTF.

V gene TRBV13 combines with J gene TRBJ2-1; no clear D. From germline, CDR1 is PRHDT and CDR2 FYEKMQ (reference sequence). Deletions cut 7 bases from V and 9 bases from J, with 13 bases between. This CDR3 has 12 amino acids. CDR3 sequence reads: CASTMGTGEQFF. In nucleotides, the CDR3 is TGTGCCAGCACCATGGGAACCGGTGAGCAGTTCTTC.

This sequence joins TRBV29-1 and TRBJ1-2; no clear D. The germline CDR1 and CDR2 sequences are SQVTM and ANQGSEA. V was shortened by 3 bases and J by 1 base, with 9 bases between the two germline ends. This CDR3 is built from 13 residues. The CDR3: CSVDAEVNYGYTF. The CDR3 DNA reads as TGCAGCGTTGACGCTGAGGTTAACTATGGCTACACCTTC.

The chain has TRBV6-6 and TRBJ2-3; TRBD2 is a possible D gene (5 bases). V gave up 7 bases and J gave up 6 bases, with 17 bases separating them. CDR3 length: 14 amino acids. CDR1 MNHNY and CDR2 SVGAGI come from the germline V gene (reference sequence). CDR3 sequence: CASTYIRTGDTQYF. As DNA, the CDR3 is TGTGCCAGCACCTATATCCGGACGGGGGATACGCAGTATTTT.

This chain joins TRBV12-3 or TRBV12-4 and TRBJ1-5; no clear D gene. Trimming pared 2 bases from V and 0 bases from J, leaving 8 bases between. The CDR3 is 15 amino acids. The CDR3 region has the DNA TGTGCCAGCAGTTTAAGGACTGCTAGCAATCAGCCCCAGCATTTT. As protein: CASSLRTASNQPQHF.

The gene calls are TRBV5-6 and TRBJ2-7; D unclear. V dropped 0 bases and J dropped 5 bases, with 15 bases sitting between them. From germline, CDR1 is SGHDT and CDR2 YYEEEE. The CDR3 runs 15 residues. The CDR3 nucleotides read TGTGCCAGCAGCTTGGGATCTCGAGCCTTCGACGAGCAGTACTTC. This codes for CASSLGSRAFDEQYF. The full variable domain, with the rest looked up from reference TRBV5-6 and TRBJ2-7, is DAGVTQSPTHLIKTRGQQVTLRCSPKSGHDTVSWYQQALGQGPQFIFQYYEEEERQRGNFPDRFSGHQFPNYSSELNVNALLLGDSALYLCASSLGSRAFDEQYFGPGTRLTVT.

This clonotype appeared a few times. This chain joins TRBV6-5 and TRBJ1-2; TRBD1 aligns across 9 bases. Germline-derived CDR1 and CDR2 are MNHEY and SVGAGI. This CDR3 has 14 amino acids. Trimming removed 2 bases from V and 6 bases from J; junction bases left unmatched: 4. The CDR3 region has the DNA TGTGCCAGCAGTTACGGAGACAGGGGGGATGGCTACACCTTC. It codes for CASSYGDRGDGYTF.

The gene calls are TRBV4-3 and TRBJ2-7, with 14 nucleotides matching TRBD2. J gave up 5 bases and V 3 bases, and 12 bases lay outside the gene matches. In germline, CDR1 is LGHNA, CDR2 YSLEER. CDR3 length: 18 residues. CDR3: CASSHRLAGGPMSHEQYV. The CDR3 DNA sequence: TGCGCCAGCAGCCATCGACTAGCGGGGGGGCCAATGTCCCACGAGCAGTACGTC.

The V gene is TRBV6-2 or TRBV6-3, the J gene TRBJ1-2; possible D gene TRBD1, 5 bases. This CDR3 contains 12 residues. The germline V and J ends were trimmed by 5 bases and 4 bases, with 8 bases remaining between them. The germline CDR1 and CDR2 sequences are MNHEY and SVGEGT. CDR3 nucleotides: TGTGCCAGCAGTCCAGGGCTCTATGGCTACACCTTC. Its translation: CASSPGLYGYTF.

This clonotype showed up just a few times. J is TRBJ2-7 and V is TRBV5-6; 7 bases are shared with TRBD1. The CDR3 consists of 14 residues. Unmatched junction bases numbered 3, after V lost 0 bases and J lost 3 bases. Germline values: CDR1 SGHDT, CDR2 YYEEEE. The CDR3 protein is CASSLERDSYEQYV. In DNA, the CDR3 is TGTGCCAGCAGCTTGGAAAGGGACAGCTACGAGCAGTACGTC.

This clonotype has ten or more counts. J is TRBJ2-1 and V is TRBV4-3; D ambiguous. Germline V gene lookup returns CDR1 LGHNA and CDR2 YSLEER. The V and J ends lost 5 bases and 6 bases respectively, with 11 bases between them. The CDR3 runs to 13 residues. CDR3 in amino acids: CASSRYTTNEQFF. DNA for the CDR3: TGCGCCAGCAGCAGATATACGACCAATGAGCAGTTCTTC.

The chain combines TRBV12-3 or TRBV12-4 with TRBJ2-5; D possibly corresponds to TRBD2 (6 bases). There are 15 residues in the CDR3. Trimming took off 2 bases at V and 5 bases at J, with 15 bases between the two ends. Here the CDR3 reads CASSLFAGQMETQYF. For the CDR3, the DNA is TGTGCCAGCAGTTTATTCGCGGGGCAAATGGAGACCCAGTACTTC.

The V and J genes are TRBV2 and TRBJ2-5; 7 nucleotides match TRBD2. Trimming at V came to 7 bases and at J to 4 bases, leaving 3 bases not matched to a gene. The CDR3 extends over 12 amino acids. Germline V gene lookup returns CDR1 SNHLY and CDR2 FYNNEI. The CDR3 DNA follows: TGTGCCAGCATCAGGGAGGGAGAGACCCAGTACTTC. Amino acids: CASIREGETQYF.

V and J are TRBV2 and TRBJ2-5; D perhaps matches TRBD1 (5 bases). Germline CDR1 reads SNHLY; CDR2 reads FYNNEI. The CDR3 length is 14 residues. Between the trimmed V and J ends, which lost 6 bases and 5 bases, there was a span of 16 bases. In DNA, the CDR3 is TGTGCCAGCAGGGGCCAAGGGGCAATCGAGACCCAGTACTTC. Translation gives CASRGQGAIETQYF.

This clonotype was picked up a small number of times. The chain is built from TRBV29-1 and TRBJ2-2; D unclear. Germline CDR1 reads SQVTM; CDR2 reads ANQGSEA. This CDR3 contains 15 residues. V lost 3 bases, J lost 1 base, and 12 bases lay in between. In nucleotides, the CDR3 is TGCAGCGTTGAGATGGCCGATCTGAACACCGGGGAGCTGTTTTTT. Its translation: CSVEMADLNTGELFF.

This clonotype was counted only a few times. The J gene is TRBJ2-7, the V gene TRBV15; D uncertain. CDR1 and CDR2 (germline): LNHNV, YYDKDF (reference sequence). The CDR3 spans 13 residues. The V end was cut by 3 bases, the J end by 4 bases, with 10 bases between. DNA for the CDR3: TGTGCCACCAGCAGGGACCTGGGGTACGAGCAGTACGTC. This sequence encodes CATSRDLGYEQYV.